The clone carrying this T cell receptor beta chain showed up just a few times. What it binds is unknown. V shed 1 base, J shed 0 bases, and the junction held 2 bases outside the gene matches. The CDR3 contains 16 residues. Germline lookup yields CDR1 SGHVS and CDR2 FNYEAQ. Sequence data for DNA of cultured CD4+ T cells were generated by the Oncomine TCR Beta short-read assay. TCRdb re-called the PCR reads through MiXCR, storing one row per CDR3 protein. The sample shows tens of thousands of distinct CDR3 sequences, 67% of them seen only once. This sample is part of a study of vaccination and CD4 T cells after COVID-19. Study at large: Controls had a CEFX pool, an HIV-1 Nef pool, or no peptide added.

Treatment described: approximately nine-day PBMC culture with coronavirus spike peptide pools or control peptides (ViraFEST assay). Upon completion of about nine days of culture, CD4+ T cells were isolated via negative selection. The source was CD4+ T cells from blood, cultured in vitro, collected after SARS-CoV-2 vaccination. The sequence was obtained from a human donor who received a COVID-19 vaccine. The V call is TRBV7-6, the J call TRBJ2-3, with 9 bases lining up with TRBD2. The DNA of the CDR3 is TGTGCCAGCAGCTTAGGAGCGGGGGGAAGCACAGATACGCAGTATTTT. Translated, it gives CASSLGAGGSTDTQYF.